This T cell receptor (beta chain) was profiled in a study of OX40 agonist ivuxolimab in advanced cancers. Method: immunoSEQ multiplex PCR; TCRdb's copy keeps in-frame clones and lacks some. Among 30,000 or so clones listed, over 80% were seen once. Trimming removed 6 bases from V and 3 bases from J, with 5 bases in between. This CDR3 comprises 12 residues. From germline, CDR1 is LNHDA and CDR2 SQIVND (reference sequence). This specimen consisted of CD4+ or CD8+ T cells sorted from blood, obtained in a trial of the OX40 agonist ivuxolimab. This sequence originates from an adult with an advanced solid tumor such as melanoma, head and neck, liver or kidney cancer. This chain uses TRBV19 with TRBJ2-2; D uncertain. DNA for the CDR3: TGTGCCAGTAGCCGGCACACCGGGGAGCTGTTTTTT. This translates into CASSRHTGELFF.